This T cell receptor beta chain derives from a study of T cells after posttransplantation cyclophosphamide. Notes on the study in general: TRB overlap between skin or GI tissue T cells and blood was limited.

This clone was counted many times. The antigen remains unidentified. The V end was cut by 5 bases, the J end by 5 bases, with 9 bases between. The CDR3 runs 12 residues. The V gene's germline CDR1 is SGHTA and CDR2 FQGNSA. On the day of bone marrow donation, the related graft donor provided peripheral blood. Profiled with immunoSEQ multiplex PCR; TCRdb holds only in-frame clones, not every one. The sample shows about 33,000 clones, none of them appearing just once. The genes are TRBV7-2 and TRBJ2-5; possible D gene TRBD1, 6 bases. Specimen: PBMCs. The sequence was collected from a woman aged 25 to 39 in good health and a related stem cell transplant donor. CDR3 nucleotide sequence: TGTGCCAGCAGCGTTACAGGGGAGACCCAGTACTTC. Its translation: CASSVTGETQYF.